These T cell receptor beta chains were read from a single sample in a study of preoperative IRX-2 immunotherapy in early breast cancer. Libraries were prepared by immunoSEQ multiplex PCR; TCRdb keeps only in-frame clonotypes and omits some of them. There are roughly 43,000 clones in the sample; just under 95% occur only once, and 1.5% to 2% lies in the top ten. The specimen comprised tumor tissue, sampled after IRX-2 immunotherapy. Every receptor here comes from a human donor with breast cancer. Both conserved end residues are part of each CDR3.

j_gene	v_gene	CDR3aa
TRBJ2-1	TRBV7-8	CASSLGYNEQFF
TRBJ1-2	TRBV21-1	CASSKVGTANFNYGYTF
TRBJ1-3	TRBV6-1	CASSQDRPGNTIYF
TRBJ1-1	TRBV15	CATSRDQFKGAFF
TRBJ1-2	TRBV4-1	CASSQVGEYLLGYTF
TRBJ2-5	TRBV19	CASSLQGQETQYF
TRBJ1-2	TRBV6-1	CASKDWANYGYTF
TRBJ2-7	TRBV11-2	CASSLAGGSAEQYF
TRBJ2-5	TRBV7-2	CASSLALVGETQYF
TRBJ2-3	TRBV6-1	CASSETPSGADTQYF
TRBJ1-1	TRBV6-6	CASVKQGPEAFF
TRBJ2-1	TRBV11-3	CASSLQTGTGFYNEQFF
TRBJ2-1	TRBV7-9	CASSSPGGLAGFEQFF
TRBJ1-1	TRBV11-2	CASSSSTGGNTEAFF
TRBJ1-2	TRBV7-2	CASSLFGGGYTGYTF
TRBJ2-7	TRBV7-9	CASSFGGPEQYF
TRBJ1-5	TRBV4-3	CASSQDWSGRIPQHF
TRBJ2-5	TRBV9	CASSVSSQETQYF
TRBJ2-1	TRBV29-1	CSVGTSGRWEQFF
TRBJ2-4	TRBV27	CASSSRDRAAKNIQYF
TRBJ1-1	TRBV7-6	CASSLTGTEAFF
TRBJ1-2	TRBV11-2	CASSSNWGTYGYTF
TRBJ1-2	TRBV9	CASSVSGQGAFSWGYTF
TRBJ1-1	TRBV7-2	CASSLEGQGVTEAFF
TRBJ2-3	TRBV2	CASSGFRGNTDTQYF
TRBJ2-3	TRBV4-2	CASSQSDTQYF
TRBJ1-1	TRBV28	CATGGVTEAFF
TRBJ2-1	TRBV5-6	CASSLGATGYNEQFF
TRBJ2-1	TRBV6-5	CASSKPGLNEQFF